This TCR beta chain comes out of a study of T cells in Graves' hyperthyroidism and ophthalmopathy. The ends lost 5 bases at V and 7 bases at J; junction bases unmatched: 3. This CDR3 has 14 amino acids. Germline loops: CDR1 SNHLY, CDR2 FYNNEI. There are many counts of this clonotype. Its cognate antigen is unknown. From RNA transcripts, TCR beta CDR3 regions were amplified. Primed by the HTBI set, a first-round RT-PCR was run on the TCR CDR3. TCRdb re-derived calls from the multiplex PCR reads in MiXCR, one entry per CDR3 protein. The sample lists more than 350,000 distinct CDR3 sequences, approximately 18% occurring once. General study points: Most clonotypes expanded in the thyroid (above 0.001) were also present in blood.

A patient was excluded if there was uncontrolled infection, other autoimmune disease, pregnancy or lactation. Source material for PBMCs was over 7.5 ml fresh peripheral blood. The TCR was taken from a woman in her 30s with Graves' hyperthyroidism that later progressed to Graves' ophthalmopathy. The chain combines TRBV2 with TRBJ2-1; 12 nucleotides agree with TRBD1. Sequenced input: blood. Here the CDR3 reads CASSWGQGANEQFF. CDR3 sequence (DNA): TGTGCCAGCAGTTGGGGACAGGGGGCGAATGAGCAGTTCTTC.